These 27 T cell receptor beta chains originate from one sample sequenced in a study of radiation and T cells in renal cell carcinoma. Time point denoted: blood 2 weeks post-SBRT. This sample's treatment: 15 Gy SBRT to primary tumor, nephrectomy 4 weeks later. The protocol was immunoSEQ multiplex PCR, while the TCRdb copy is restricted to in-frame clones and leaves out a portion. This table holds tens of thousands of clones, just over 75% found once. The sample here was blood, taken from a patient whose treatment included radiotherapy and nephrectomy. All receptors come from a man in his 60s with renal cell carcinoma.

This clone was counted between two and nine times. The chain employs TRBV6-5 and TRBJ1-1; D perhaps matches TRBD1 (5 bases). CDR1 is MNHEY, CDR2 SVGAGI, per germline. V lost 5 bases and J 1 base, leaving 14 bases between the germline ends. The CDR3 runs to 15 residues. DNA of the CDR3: TGTGCCAGCAGTCCTGCGGGGCCTTCGAACACTGAAGCTTTCTTT. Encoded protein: CASSPAGPSNTEAFF.

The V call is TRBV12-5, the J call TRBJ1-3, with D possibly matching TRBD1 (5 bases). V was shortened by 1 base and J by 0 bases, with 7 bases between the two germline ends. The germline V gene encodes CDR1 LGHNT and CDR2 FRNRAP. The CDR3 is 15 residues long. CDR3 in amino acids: CASGLGQYSGNTIYF. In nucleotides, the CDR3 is TGTGCTAGTGGTTTGGGACAGTACTCTGGAAACACCATATATTTT.

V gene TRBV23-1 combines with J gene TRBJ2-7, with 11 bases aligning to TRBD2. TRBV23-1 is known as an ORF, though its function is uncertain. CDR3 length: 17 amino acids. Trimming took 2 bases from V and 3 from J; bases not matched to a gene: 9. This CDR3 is CASSQGTSGSPLYEQYV. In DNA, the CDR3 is TGCGCCAGCAGTCAAGGGACTAGCGGAAGCCCCCTCTACGAGCAGTACGTC.

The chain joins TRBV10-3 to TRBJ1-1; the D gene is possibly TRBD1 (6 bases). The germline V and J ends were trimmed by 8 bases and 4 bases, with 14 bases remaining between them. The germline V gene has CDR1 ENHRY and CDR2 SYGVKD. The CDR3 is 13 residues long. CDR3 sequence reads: CAIRRGVPTEAFF. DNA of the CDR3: TGTGCCATCCGAAGGGGGGTCCCCACTGAAGCTTTCTTT.

The CDR3 is CASEFRQGTGEQYF. CDR3 sequence (DNA): TGTGCCAGCGAGTTTCGACAGGGAACTGGCGAGCAGTACTTC. The chain combines TRBV2 with TRBJ2-7; 7 nucleotides line up with TRBD1. CDR1 and CDR2 (germline): SNHLY, FYNNEI. The CDR3 extends over 14 amino acids. Trimming removed 8 bases from V and 6 bases from J; junction bases left unmatched: 13.

The CDR3 bases are TGTGCCAGCAGTTTTCCCAGGAGGGTCCACGAGCAGTACTTC. It is translated as CASSFPRRVHEQYF. V usage is TRBV5-8 and J usage is TRBJ2-7; possibly TRBD2 for D (6 bases). This CDR3 has 14 amino acids. V was pared by 5 bases and J by 5 bases, with 17 bases between. Germline V lookup: CDR1 SGHTS, CDR2 YDEGEE. Using reference TRBV5-8 and TRBJ2-7 for the parts outside the CDR3, the full variable domain is EAGVTQSPTHLIKTRGQQATLRCSPISGHTSVYWYQQALGLGLQFLLWYDEGEERNRGNFPPRFSGRQFPNYSSELNVNALELEDSALYLCASSFPRRVHEQYFGPGTRLTVT.

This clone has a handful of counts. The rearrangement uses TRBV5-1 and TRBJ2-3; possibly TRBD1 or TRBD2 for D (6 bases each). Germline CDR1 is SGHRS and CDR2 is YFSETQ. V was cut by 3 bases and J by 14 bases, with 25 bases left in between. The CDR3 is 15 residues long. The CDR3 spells CASSWNPGQEPGGYF. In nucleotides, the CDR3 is TGCGCCAGCAGCTGGAATCCGGGACAAGAACCCGGGGGGTATTTT.

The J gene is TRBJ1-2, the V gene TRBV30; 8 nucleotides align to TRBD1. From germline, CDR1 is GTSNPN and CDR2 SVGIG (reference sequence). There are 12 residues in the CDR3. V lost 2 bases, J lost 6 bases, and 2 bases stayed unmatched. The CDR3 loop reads CAWSQQGDGYTF. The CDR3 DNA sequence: TGTGCCTGGAGTCAACAGGGGGATGGCTACACCTTC.

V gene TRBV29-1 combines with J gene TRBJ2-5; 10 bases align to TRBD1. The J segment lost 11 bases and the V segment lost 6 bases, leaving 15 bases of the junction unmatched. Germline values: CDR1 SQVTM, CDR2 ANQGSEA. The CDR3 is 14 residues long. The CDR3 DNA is TGCAGCGTCGGATCCCGACAGGGGGCGAGGGAGCAGTACTTC. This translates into CSVGSRQGAREQYF.

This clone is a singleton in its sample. The CDR3 DNA sequence: TGTGCCAGTAGTATGGCTAGGGGCTATGGCTACACCTTC. It translates to CASSMARGYGYTF. The chain couples TRBV19 to TRBJ1-2, with D maybe TRBD1 (5 bases). Germline loops: CDR1 LNHDA, CDR2 SQIVND (reference sequence). The CDR3 spans 13 residues. The V and J ends lost 3 bases and 4 bases respectively, with 9 bases between them.

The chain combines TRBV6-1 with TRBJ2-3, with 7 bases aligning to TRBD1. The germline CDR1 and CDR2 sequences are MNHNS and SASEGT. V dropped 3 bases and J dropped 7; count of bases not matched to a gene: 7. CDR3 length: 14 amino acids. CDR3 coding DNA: TGTGCCAGCAGTGAGCAAGGGGGCGCGTATACGCAGTATTTT. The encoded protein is CASSEQGGAYTQYF.

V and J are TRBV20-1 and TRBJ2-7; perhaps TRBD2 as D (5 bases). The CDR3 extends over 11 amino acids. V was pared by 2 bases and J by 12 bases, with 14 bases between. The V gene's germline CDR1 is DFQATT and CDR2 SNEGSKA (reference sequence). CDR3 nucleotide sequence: TGCAGTGCTAGATCTCCAGCGGCCTTGTACGTC. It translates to CSARSPAALYV.

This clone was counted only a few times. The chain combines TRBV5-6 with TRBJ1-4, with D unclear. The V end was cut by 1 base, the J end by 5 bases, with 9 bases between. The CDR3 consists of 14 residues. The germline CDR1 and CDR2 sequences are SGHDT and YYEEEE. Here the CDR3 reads CASSLKQVNEKLFF. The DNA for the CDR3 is TGTGCCAGCAGCTTGAAGCAGGTCAATGAAAAACTGTTTTTT.

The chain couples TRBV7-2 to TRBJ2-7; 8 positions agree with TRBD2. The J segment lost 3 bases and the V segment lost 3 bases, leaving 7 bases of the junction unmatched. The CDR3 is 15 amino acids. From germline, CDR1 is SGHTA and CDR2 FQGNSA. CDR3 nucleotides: TGTGCCAGCAGCTTGTTTGGGCGGGGGGTCTACGAGCAGTACTTC. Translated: CASSLFGRGVYEQYF.

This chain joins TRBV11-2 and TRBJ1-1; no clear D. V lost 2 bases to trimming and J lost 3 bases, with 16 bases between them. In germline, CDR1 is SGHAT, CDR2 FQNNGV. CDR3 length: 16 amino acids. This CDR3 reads CASSLTLGIYHTEAFF. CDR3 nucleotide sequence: TGTGCCAGCAGCTTAACCTTAGGCATATACCACACTGAAGCTTTCTTT.

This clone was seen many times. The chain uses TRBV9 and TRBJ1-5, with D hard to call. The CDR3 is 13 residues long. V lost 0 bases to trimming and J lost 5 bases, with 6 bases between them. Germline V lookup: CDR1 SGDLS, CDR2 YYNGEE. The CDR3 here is CASSVGPDQPQHF. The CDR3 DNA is TGTGCCAGCAGCGTAGGGCCAGATCAGCCCCAGCATTTT.

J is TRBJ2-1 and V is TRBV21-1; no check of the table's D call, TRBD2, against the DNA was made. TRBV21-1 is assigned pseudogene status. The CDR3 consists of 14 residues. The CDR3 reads CASTGTSSDNEQFF. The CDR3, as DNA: TGTGCCAGCACCGGGACTAGCTCGGACAATGAGCAGTTCTTC.

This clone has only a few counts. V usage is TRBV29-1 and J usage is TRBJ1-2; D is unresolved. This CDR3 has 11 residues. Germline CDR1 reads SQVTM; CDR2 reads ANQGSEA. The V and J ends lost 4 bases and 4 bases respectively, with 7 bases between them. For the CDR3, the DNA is TGCAGCGTTGTGGTCAGCTATGGCTACACCTTC. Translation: CSVVVSYGYTF.

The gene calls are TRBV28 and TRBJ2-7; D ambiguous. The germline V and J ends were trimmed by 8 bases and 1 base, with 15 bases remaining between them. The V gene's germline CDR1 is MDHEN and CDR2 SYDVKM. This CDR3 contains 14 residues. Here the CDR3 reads CASLMAGASYEQYF. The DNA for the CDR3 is TGTGCCAGCCTCATGGCAGGAGCTTCCTACGAGCAGTACTTC.

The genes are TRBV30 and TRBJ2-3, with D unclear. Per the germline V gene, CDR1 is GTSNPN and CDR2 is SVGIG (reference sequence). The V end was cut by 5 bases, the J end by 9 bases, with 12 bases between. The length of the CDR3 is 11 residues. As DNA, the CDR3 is TGTGCCTGGTCACTCGGATACACGCAGTATTTT. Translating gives CAWSLGYTQYF.

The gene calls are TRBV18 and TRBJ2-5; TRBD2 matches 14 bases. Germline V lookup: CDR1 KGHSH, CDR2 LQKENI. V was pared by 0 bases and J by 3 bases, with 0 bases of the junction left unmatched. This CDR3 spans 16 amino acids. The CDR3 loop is CASSPPGLAGEETQYF. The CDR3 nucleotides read TGTGCCAGCTCACCACCGGGACTAGCGGGAGAAGAGACCCAGTACTTC.

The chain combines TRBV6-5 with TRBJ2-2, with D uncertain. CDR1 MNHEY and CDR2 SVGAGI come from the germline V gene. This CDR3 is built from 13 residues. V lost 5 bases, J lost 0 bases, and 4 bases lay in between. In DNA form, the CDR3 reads TGTGCCAGCAGTACCACGAACACCGGGGAGCTGTTTTTT. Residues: CASSTTNTGELFF.

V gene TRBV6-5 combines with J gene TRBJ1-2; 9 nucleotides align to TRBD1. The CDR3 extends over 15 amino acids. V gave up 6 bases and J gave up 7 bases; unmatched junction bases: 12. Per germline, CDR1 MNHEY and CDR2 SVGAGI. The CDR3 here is CASRPITGGAGGYTF. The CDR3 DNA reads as TGTGCCAGCAGACCCATTACAGGGGGCGCGGGTGGCTACACCTTC.

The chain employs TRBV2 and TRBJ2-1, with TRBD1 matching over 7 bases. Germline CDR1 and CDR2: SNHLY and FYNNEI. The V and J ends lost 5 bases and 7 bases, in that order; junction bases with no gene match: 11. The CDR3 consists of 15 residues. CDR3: CASSLQGQVLNEQFF. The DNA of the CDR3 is TGTGCCAGCAGTTTACAGGGGCAGGTTTTGAATGAGCAGTTCTTC. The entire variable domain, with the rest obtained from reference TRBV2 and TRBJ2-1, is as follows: EPEVTQTPSHQVTQMGQEVILRCVPISNHLYFYWYRQILGQKVEFLVSFYNNEISEKSEIFDDQFSVERPDGSNFTLKIRSTKLEDSAMYFCASSLQGQVLNEQFFGPGTRLTVL.

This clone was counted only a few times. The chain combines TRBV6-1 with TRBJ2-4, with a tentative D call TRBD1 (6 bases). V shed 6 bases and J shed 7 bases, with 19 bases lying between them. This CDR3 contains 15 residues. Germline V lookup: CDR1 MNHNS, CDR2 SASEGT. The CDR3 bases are TGTGCCAGCAGGCCCTCTTTACAGGGTGCGAACATTCAGTACTTC. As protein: CASRPSLQGANIQYF.

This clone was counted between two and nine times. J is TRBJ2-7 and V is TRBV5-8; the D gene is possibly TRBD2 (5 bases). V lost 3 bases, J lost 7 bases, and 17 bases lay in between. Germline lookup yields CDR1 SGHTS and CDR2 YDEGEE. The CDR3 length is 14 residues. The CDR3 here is CASSSPHSPGEQYF. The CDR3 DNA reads TGTGCCAGCAGCTCTCCCCATTCTCCGGGGGAGCAGTACTTC.

Here the CDR3 DNA reads TGTGCCAGCAGTGAAACGGGCAGGGGTGCCGCCGGGGAGCTGTTTTTT. This sequence encodes CASSETGRGAAGELFF. The V and J genes are TRBV6-1 and TRBJ2-2; D perhaps matches TRBD1 (6 bases). Germline V gene lookup returns CDR1 MNHNS and CDR2 SASEGT. This CDR3 is built from 16 residues. The V gene lost 2 bases and the J gene lost 6 bases, with 16 bases spanning the gap.